The 2 T cell receptor beta chains listed next were all sequenced from one sample in a study of shared T cell receptors in the human thymus. Generated by immunoSEQ multiplex PCR, the TCRdb table keeps only in-frame clones and is missing some. This table holds about 660,000 clones, 88% found once. These data were also filed under a second study, of human thymus T cells.

Sequencing was done on a sample of thymocytes. Receptors originate from a boy under two years old with a congenital heart defect.

The rearrangement uses TRBV9 and TRBJ2-1; 10 nucleotides line up with TRBD2. Unmatched junction bases numbered 5, after V lost 4 bases and J lost 7 bases. Per the germline V gene, CDR1 is SGDLS and CDR2 is YYNGEE. The CDR3 covers 14 residues. The CDR3 sequence is CASSKLAGANEQFF. Written as DNA, the CDR3 is TGTGCCAGCAGCAAGCTAGCGGGAGCAAATGAGCAGTTCTTC.

The CDR3 here is CASRNGEPNEQFF. CDR3 nucleotides: TGTGCCAGTAGAAATGGGGAGCCCAATGAGCAGTTCTTC. The J gene is TRBJ2-1, the V gene TRBV19, with D tentatively TRBD2 (5 bases). CDR3 length equals 13 residues. Germline loops: CDR1 LNHDA, CDR2 SQIVND (reference sequence). Trimming took 6 bases from V and 6 from J, leaving 12 bases between them.